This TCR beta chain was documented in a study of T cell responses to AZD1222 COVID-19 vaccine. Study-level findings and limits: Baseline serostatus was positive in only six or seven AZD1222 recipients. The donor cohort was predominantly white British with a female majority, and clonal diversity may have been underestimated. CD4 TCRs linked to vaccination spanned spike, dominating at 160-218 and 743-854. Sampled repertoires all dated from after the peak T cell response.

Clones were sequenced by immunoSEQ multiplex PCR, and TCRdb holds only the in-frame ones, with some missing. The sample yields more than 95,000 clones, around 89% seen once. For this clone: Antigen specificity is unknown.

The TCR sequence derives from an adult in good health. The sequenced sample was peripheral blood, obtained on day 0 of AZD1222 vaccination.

Here the CDR3 reads CASKNGGADTQYF. The CDR3 coding sequence is TGTGCCAGCAAAAACGGGGGGGCAGATACGCAGTATTTT. The chain is built from TRBV9 and TRBJ2-3; 8 bases are a match to TRBD2. Germline CDR1 SGDLS, CDR2 YYNGEE. The CDR3 is made up of 13 amino acids. The V and J ends lost 6 bases and 4 bases, in that order; junction bases with no gene match: 4. The full variable domain, with the rest looked up from reference TRBV9 and TRBJ2-3, is DSGVTQTPKHLITATGQRVTLRCSPRSGDLSVYWYQQSLDQGLQFLIQYYNGEERAKGNILERFSAQQFPDLHSELNLSSLELGDSALYFCASKNGGADTQYFGPGTRLTVL.